This TCR beta chain is from a study of blood T cells in healthy people across ages (dated by TCRdb to the mid-2010s). As for the study more broadly: In model experiments, template switching captured roughly one uniquely barcoded TCR beta cDNA molecule for every two T cells. Using deep sequencing normalized with unique cDNA molecular identifiers, the study measured how TCR beta repertoire diversity changes with age. The donors were divided into four age groups: young (average roughly 15 years), middle-aged (approximately 39), aged (approximately 62) and long-lived (approximately 74). The study analyzed two additional independent replicas of 1 million unique cDNA reads from the same blood draw for two donors, one aged 18 to 30 and one aged 80 or older.

The paper as a whole reports these results and caveats: The percentage of naive T cells measured by flow cytometry correlated strongly with observed TCR beta diversity. The CMV infection status of donors was not known, potentially confounding age-related changes in expanded clonotypes. Compared with the aged group, the long-lived group had more naive CD4+ T cells, fewer expanded clones and increased TCR diversity, a pattern suggesting age selection. Estimates of total diversity from one million sequenced T cells were regarded as lower bounds and underestimates. Because profiling used bulk unsorted PBMCs, naive and antigen-experienced compartments could not be compared conclusively. As age increased, observed TCR beta diversity per million T cells dropped in a roughly linear way, and a significant reduction was already evident by age 40.

Looking up the germline V gene (reference sequence) yields CDR1 DFQATT and CDR2 SNEGSKA. The CDR3 runs 12 amino acids, cysteine and phenylalanine included. Of all the DNA, just the CDR3 is kept, 36 bases in frame from base 1. Trimming costs V 3 bases and J 0 bases, and their ends lie 5 bases apart. Concerning this clonotype itself: Its antigen is not yet known. The sample holds no much larger clone one base away, and base qualities are not on file.

Donors were a few dozen systemically healthy Caucasian individuals from Russia aged roughly 6 to 90 years. Each donor gave about 9.7 milliliters of peripheral blood, drawn into EDTA-treated Vacutainer tubes. PBMCs were isolated by Ficoll-Paque density-gradient centrifugation, with at least 6.5 million obtained per sample. Total RNA, at least 5 micrograms per sample, was extracted from PBMCs with Trizol reagent. For every donor, flow cytometry on a PBMC aliquot measured the percentage of naive CD45RAhigh/CD27high T cells. Libraries were built with 5' RACE. The instrument was an Illumina HiSeq 2500. A second PCR of about 7 to 12 cycles was run with a J-beta primer mix and a sample-barcoded 5' primer. Each TCR beta cDNA molecule received a unique molecular identifier from a template-switch 5' adaptor carrying 12 random nucleotides. At least 2.5 million CDR3-containing paired-end reads were obtained from each sample. First-strand cDNA synthesis was performed from all RNA using the Mint cDNA synthesis kit, with priming by a TRBC-specific oligonucleotide. Following uracil-DNA glycosylase treatment, all cDNA underwent a first 18-cycle PCR with the universal primers M1SS and BC2_uni_R. Regarding the original processing steps: Each sample was normalized by randomly selecting 1 million high-quality reads, each carrying a distinct molecular identifier. Instead of being binned into consensus sequences, reads with shared molecular identifiers were discarded. MiTCR, with a Q25 quality threshold and the strictest error-elimination algorithm, was used for CDR3 identification, clonotype clustering and error correction. Lower-bound total TCR beta diversity was estimated with a nonparametric unseen species model using Euler transformation. The public sequencing data were trimmed at Q25 with fastp and processed into clonotypes with MiXCR by TCRdb, which kept only in-frame beta chains. All rows with the same CDR3 protein become a single entry with the most common DNA and genes. TCRdb, not the authors, supplied the V and J calls. The sample contains over a million distinct CDR3 sequences, around 25% of them found a single time. The ten largest clones represent 0.65% to 0.95% of the sample.

This sample was also put to use in a study of T cells of mothers and their children. Taken from the second paper: Nine systemically healthy Caucasian individuals, comprising three mothers and their six children, were included as donors. cDNA synthesis used all of the extracted RNA, with roughly 1.5 ug of RNA in each 15 ul reaction. In the second PCR, the M1S primer introduced both the sample barcodes and 2-4 random nucleotides. More than 8 million TCR beta CDR3 reads were obtained from each mother, and some 3.3 million reads were obtained from each child. In both related and unrelated pairs, thymic selection shapes the output of TCR recombination in a similar way, with inherited differences having only a minor effect. Normalized repertoire overlap in related mother-child pairs was always slightly higher than in unrelated mother-child pairs, but the difference was never significant. With a sensitivity of about 100 clones per million clonotypes, no persistent microchimeric T cell clones were detected. The study used deep NGS to compare TCR beta repertoires of mothers and children, seeking features distinguishing related mother-child pairs from unrelated individuals. On average, the children were about 12 +/- 4 years old, while the mothers were approximately 40 +/- 4 years old. After adapter ligation with NEBNext reagents, the libraries were sequenced on Illumina HiSeq 2000 with 100+100 nt paired-end reads. To prevent cross-contamination, the mother and child libraries were prepared one month apart and sequenced in separate runs. For each donor, between roughly 500,000 and 2,100,000 distinct TCR beta clonotypes were identified. Naive TCR beta clonotypes were estimated from low-frequency clonotypes matched to each donor's FACS-determined naive share, without sorting.

This TCR derives from a girl aged 2 to 9 in good health. The chain links TRBV20-1 with TRBJ2-5; the best D guess is TRBD2, with 5 bases matching. Material for sequencing was blood. CDR3 reads: CSASGDQETQYF. The DNA sequence is as follows: TGCAGTGCTAGCGGGGACCAAGAGACCCAGTACTTC.